The 23 T cell receptor beta chains below were found in one sample sequenced in a study of tumor-infiltrating lymphocytes in primary liver carcinoma. A constant-region primer served to make TCR beta cDNA from about 530 ng total RNA. Construction of TCR beta libraries relied on three successive nested multiplex PCR rounds employing slightly modified ARM-PCR. Two initial PCR rounds of approximately 10 cycles each paired TRBV1-TRBV30 forward primers with a C-beta reverse primer. TCRdb re-called the multiplex PCR reads with MiXCR, one entry per CDR3 protein. The sample holds 100,000 or so distinct CDR3 sequences; 69% are singletons and the top ten take approximately 10%. The source material, 20-30 mg of unsorted bulk tissue, was used to co-extract RNA and DNA. Material for sequencing was liver tumor tissue from sampling region 5. As to subset: tumor region T5, tumor centre. All receptors come from a woman in her fifties or sixties with primary liver carcinoma and hepatitis B virus infection.

For this clonotype: The CDR3 ends on some other residue instead of the conserved phenylalanine or tryptophan, so this is likely a read error. The V call is TRBV29-1, the J call TRBJ2-6; tentative D call: TRBD1 (5 bases). The CDR3 sequence is 14 residues long. Trimming took 4 bases from V and 9 from J, leaving 16 bases between them. Looked up from germline, CDR1 is SQVTM and CDR2 is ANQGSEA. The CDR3 loop is CSVGGSSRGNVLTL. The CDR3 DNA sequence: TGCAGCGTTGGCGGATCCTCTAGGGGCAACGTCCTGACTTTA.

The chain couples TRBV20-1 to TRBJ2-1; 7 nucleotides line up with TRBD2. From germline, CDR1 is DFQATT and CDR2 SNEGSKA (reference sequence). This CDR3 has 9 residues. The CDR3 reads CRGEGEQFF. The CDR3 DNA is TGCAGAGGGGAGGGTGAGCAGTTCTTC.

For this clonotype: A much larger clone lies one base from this, so it may be a read error. This chain joins TRBV5-4 and TRBJ2-7; D remains ambiguous. Germline-derived CDR1 and CDR2 are SGHNT and YYREEE (reference sequence). This CDR3 comprises 12 residues. With 4 bases removed from V and 1 base from J, the gap between germline ends came to 6 bases. DNA of the CDR3: TGTGCCAGCAGCCGAGATTCCTACGAGCAGTACTTC. Protein sequence: CASSRDSYEQYF. Using reference TRBV5-4 and TRBJ2-7 for the parts outside the CDR3, the full variable domain is ETGVTQSPTHLIKTRGQQVTLRCSSQSGHNTVSWYQQALGQGPQFIFQYYREEENGRGNFPPRFSGLQFPNYSSELNVNALELDDSALYLCASSRDSYEQYFGPGTRLTVT.

This clonotype has a count of ten or more. J is TRBJ2-7 and V is TRBV6-5; 7 bases match TRBD1. Per germline, CDR1 MNHEY and CDR2 SVGAGI. The CDR3 is 15 residues long. With V trimmed by 5 bases and J by 0 bases, 7 bases remained unmatched. CDR3 protein: CASSRSGTDSYEQYF. CDR3 sequence (DNA): TGTGCCAGCAGTCGCTCCGGGACAGACTCCTACGAGCAGTACTTC.

This clonotype was counted many times. The chain links TRBV10-2 to TRBJ1-1; D gene unclear. Germline V CDR1 and CDR2: WSHSY, SAAADI. Deletions cut 4 bases from V and 1 base from J, with 1 base between. CDR3 size: 11 residues. The CDR3, as DNA: TGCGCCAGCAGTGGGAACACTGAAGCTTTCTTT. The encoded protein is CASSGNTEAFF.

The CDR3 DNA reads TGCACCTGCAGCCAGTGGAGAAAGGAGACCCAGTACTTC. This encodes CTCSQWRKETQYF. The chain uses TRBV4-1 and TRBJ2-5; unclear D gene. The germline V gene encodes CDR1 MGHRA and CDR2 YSYEKL. The CDR3 spans 13 residues.

At least ten counts were recorded for this clonotype. The chain's CDR3 is CASSYSTWSTEAFF. The CDR3 bases are TGTGCCAGCAGTTACTCGACTTGGTCCACTGAAGCTTTCTTT. This sequence joins TRBV6-5 and TRBJ1-1; D unclear. Trimming pared 0 bases from V and 4 bases from J, leaving 9 bases between. The germline gives CDR1 MNHEY, CDR2 SVGAGI. This CDR3 is 14 amino acids long.

There are many counts of this clonotype. The chain carries TRBV29-1 and TRBJ2-5; D may be TRBD1 (6 bases). The CDR3 is 13 residues long. In germline, CDR1 is SQVTM, CDR2 ANQGSEA. Trimming left V 6 bases short and J 4 bases short, with 15 bases between. CDR3 nucleotides: TGCAGCGTCCTGGGTTGGGGGCGAGAGACCCAGTACTTC. Its protein is CSVLGWGRETQYF.

Notes on this clonotype: A much larger clone lies a single base off, so this may be a read error. This chain links TRBV5-4 with TRBJ2-1; TRBD2 agrees at 11 bases. Germline loops: CDR1 SGHNT, CDR2 YYREEE (reference sequence). The CDR3 length is 15 residues. In DNA, the CDR3 is TGTGCCAGCAGCGTCAGACTAGCGGGGTACAATGAGCAGTCCTTC. Translation: CASSVRLAGYNEQSF.

The chain carries TRBV28 and TRBJ2-1, with D possibly matching TRBD1 (6 bases). This CDR3 is built from 16 residues. The V end lost 5 bases, the J end lost 4 bases, and 18 bases lay between the germline ends. The germline CDR1 and CDR2 sequences are MDHEN and SYDVKM. This CDR3 is CASSPPGHGRYNEQFF. The CDR3 DNA reads TGTGCCAGCAGTCCACCGGGACATGGGAGATACAATGAGCAGTTCTTC.

J is TRBJ2-1 and V is TRBV7-2; TRBD1 matches at 7 bases. Germline CDR1 and CDR2: SGHTA and FQGNSA. V lost 1 base to trimming and J lost 6 bases; unmatched junction nucleotides: 15. The CDR3 consists of 18 residues. The CDR3 reads CASSLDTGVPFGGNEQFF. CDR3 DNA sequence: TGTGCCAGCAGCTTAGACACAGGGGTCCCCTTTGGGGGCAATGAGCAGTTCTTC.

Notes on this clonotype: The germline gene is not matched at one end of the junction; a read error may be the cause. The V call is TRBV11-2, the J call TRBJ1-1; D gene unclear. CDR3 size: 12 residues. CDR1 is SGHAT and CDR2 is FQNNGV in the germline V gene. The CDR3 here is CASTLLRTEAFF. In DNA, the CDR3 is TGTGCCAGCACCTTATTGAGGACTGAGGCTTTCTTT.

This clonotype was observed a single time. Compared with germline, one end of the junction differs, possibly owing to a read error. The gene calls are TRBV6-5 and TRBJ2-2, with a tentative D call TRBD1 (6 bases). CDR3 length equals 14 residues. CDR1 is MNHEY, CDR2 SVGAGI, per germline. CDR3 DNA sequence: TGTGCCAGCAGCCACGACAGGATCACCAGGGACCTGTTTTTT. Its protein product is CASSHDRITRDLFF.

In this sample, this clonotype is medium-sized. The J gene is TRBJ2-1, the V gene TRBV11-3; D ambiguous. This CDR3 is built from 17 residues. V was shortened by 0 bases and J by 2 bases, with 14 bases between the two germline ends. Looked up from germline, CDR1 is SGHNT and CDR2 is YENEEA. The CDR3 protein is CASSLDPRSSAYNEQFF. CDR3 bases: TGTGCCAGCAGCTTAGATCCAAGATCCTCTGCCTACAATGAGCAGTTCTTC.

This rearrangement joins TRBV11-2 to TRBJ2-2; D is possibly TRBD2 (6 bases). V was cut by 6 bases and J by 6 bases, with 20 bases left in between. This CDR3 has 16 residues. Germline V gives CDR1 SGHAT, CDR2 FQNNGV. CDR3 DNA sequence: TGTGCCAGCAGTTTTGACGGGAGAGGGGTATCCGGGGAGCTGTTTTTT. It specifies CASSFDGRGVSGELFF.

Points on this clonotype: Because the CDR3 is missing its conserved closing phenylalanine or tryptophan, this is likely a read error. V is TRBV12-3 or TRBV12-4 and J is TRBJ2-1; 10 bases agree with TRBD2. The length of the CDR3 is 16 residues. V trimming: 6 bases; J trimming: 8 bases; junction bases outside the gene matches: 13. CDR3 DNA: TGTGCCAGCAGGAGACCAGCGGGAGGGCCGGGGGATGAGCAGTTCTTA. This codes for CASRRPAGGPGDEQFL.

About this clonotype itself: This sequence may be a read error, since a much larger clone differs from it by one base. This chain connects TRBV5-5 to TRBJ2-7; a possible D gene is TRBD2 (6 bases). The germline gives CDR1 SGHKS, CDR2 YYEKEE (reference sequence). The CDR3 has 13 amino acids. In nucleotides, the CDR3 is TGTGCCGGCAGCTTGCGGGAATTGAACGAGCAGTACTTC. Protein: CAGSLRELNEQYF.

As regards this clonotype: The junction departs from germline at one end; a sequencing error may be responsible. The chain employs TRBV28 and TRBJ2-3; the match to TRBD2 covers 10 bases. The CDR3 covers 14 residues. Germline V gives CDR1 MDHEN, CDR2 SYDVKM. For the CDR3, the DNA is TGTGCCGGCAGTTCCGGGCTAGCGGGAGCTACGCAGTATTTT. Translated: CAGSSGLAGATQYF.

With respect to this clonotype: A clone one base away is much larger, so this may be a read error. This chain uses TRBV7-9 with TRBJ2-7; 12 positions match TRBD2. Germline lookup yields CDR1 SEHNR and CDR2 FQNEAQ (reference sequence). The CDR3 totals 17 residues. The CDR3, as DNA: TGTGCCAACAGCCCTAGGACTAGCGGGAAGGCGGTCTACGAGCAGTACTTC. This codes for CANSPRTSGKAVYEQYF.

This clonotype has just one count. The junction departs from germline at one end; a sequencing error may be responsible. This sequence joins TRBV12-3 or TRBV12-4 and TRBJ2-7; 11 bases line up with TRBD2. CDR3 size: 14 residues. The CDR3 loop reads CASSLTSGSYKQYF. For the CDR3, the DNA is TGTGCCAGCAGTTTAACTAGCGGGAGCTACAAGCAATACTTC.

V usage is TRBV28 and J usage is TRBJ2-5; 7 bases match TRBD2. With V trimmed by 5 bases and J by 1 base, 7 bases remained unmatched. The germline gives CDR1 MDHEN, CDR2 SYDVKM. The CDR3 length is 15 residues. DNA for the CDR3: TGTGCCAGCAGTGGCCCGGGAGGCACCCAAGAGACCCAGTACTTC. It specifies CASSGPGGTQETQYF. Full variable domain (remainder filled in from reference TRBV28 and TRBJ2-5): DVKVTQSSRYLVKRTGEKVFLECVQDMDHENMFWYRQDPGLGLRLIYFSYDVKMKEKGDIPEGYSVSREKKERFSLILESASTNQTSMYLCASSGPGGTQETQYFGPGTRLLVL.

A word on this clonotype: At one of its ends the junction is not consistent with the germline gene, which may arise from a read error. The CDR3 DNA reads TGTGCCGGCAGCTTAGGGGGAATAACGTACACGTCAGATACACAGTATTTT. Protein product: CAGSLGGITYTSDTQYF. The rearrangement links TRBV11-2 to TRBJ2-3, with D maybe TRBD1 (6 bases). There are 17 residues in the CDR3. CDR1 is SGHAT and CDR2 is FQNNGV in the germline V gene.

The chain joins TRBV7-9 to TRBJ2-7; tentatively, D is TRBD2 (6 bases). This CDR3 contains 13 residues. The V end lost 5 bases, the J end lost 10 bases, and 18 bases lay between the germline ends. From germline, CDR1 is SEHNR and CDR2 FQNEAQ (reference sequence). Here the CDR3 reads CASSRGTWGGQYF. The CDR3, as DNA: TGTGCCAGCAGCCGCGGGACCTGGGGCGGTCAGTACTTC.